These T cell receptor beta chains were read from a single sample in a study of T cells in Graves' hyperthyroidism and ophthalmopathy. One entry per CDR3 protein results from TCRdb running MiXCR on the multiplex PCR reads. Here the sample spans about 710,000 distinct CDR3 sequences, less than 20% being singletons. Sequencing used blood. These receptors all stem from a man aged 18 to 30 with Graves' hyperthyroidism. CDR3s include the opening cysteine and the closing phenylalanine or tryptophan. A D gene is named only where the DNA matches it firmly. The size of a clone is reported for some rows only, either as once, few or many, or as a class for expanded clones.

>many|TRBJ2-6|TRBV28|19|NA
NA
CASSSSTGTMWSGANVLTF
>many|TRBJ2-2|TRBV28|18|NA
TGTGCCAGCAGTTTGCTCGAACATACGGGGTTCAACACCGGGGAGCTGTTTTTT
CASSLLEHTGFNTGELFF
>many|TRBJ1-5|TRBV10-3|13|TRBD1
TGTGCCACCCCAGGGGGCCCCAATCAGCCCCAGCATTTT
CATPGGPNQPQHF
>NA|TRBJ2-3|TRBV7-3|13|NA
TGTGCCAGCAGCTTACAGGAGGCCGGTACGCAGTATTTT
CASSLQEAGTQYF
>once|TRBJ1-2|TRBV18|13|NA
TGTGCCAGCTCACCACGGCGGGAGGATGGCTACACCTTC
CASSPRREDGYTF
>few|TRBJ1-1|TRBV6-2/TRBV6-3|13|NA
TGTGCCAGCAGTGAACTTCGAAGCGCTGAAGCTTTCTTT
CASSELRSAEAFF
>NA|TRBJ1-2|TRBV5-1|17|TRBD1
TGCGCCAGCAGCTTGGGGACTGGGACAGAAAACCTGTATGGCTACACCTTC
CASSLGTGTENLYGYTF
>few|TRBJ1-2|TRBV5-1|15|NA
TGCGCCAGCAGCTTGGGGCTCATATTTAACTATGGCTACACCTTC
CASSLGLIFNYGYTF
>NA|TRBJ2-1|TRBV20-1|13|NA
TGCAGTGCTCACTTGTCCCCCTTCAATGAGCAGTTCTTC
CSAHLSPFNEQFF
>NA|TRBJ1-6|TRBV27|17|NA
TGTGCCAGCAGTTTAGGGGGGGTTCGGGCCTATAATTCACCCCTCCACTTT
CASSLGGVRAYNSPLHF
>many|TRBJ2-5|TRBV20-1|12|TRBD1
TGCAGTGCTAGACAGACAGGGGAGACCCAGTACTTC
CSARQTGETQYF
>many|TRBJ2-3|TRBV27|17|TRBD1
TGTGCCAGCAGTTTAGCAGAACAGGGGAGAGGAACAGATACGCAGTATTTT
CASSLAEQGRGTDTQYF
>many|TRBJ2-1|TRBV10-3|18|TRBD2
TGTGCCATCAGTGAGTCGGGACTAGCGGGGTACTCCTACAATGAGCAGTTCTTC
CAISESGLAGYSYNEQFF
>NA|TRBJ1-2|TRBV24-1|12|NA
TGTGCCACCAGTGATAGGAGACATGGCTACACCTTC
CATSDRRHGYTF
>many|TRBJ2-7|TRBV9|17|TRBD2
TGTGCCAGCAGCCCTGGACTAGCGGGAGGGCCCTCGTACGAGCAGTACTTC
CASSPGLAGGPSYEQYF
>few|TRBJ2-7|TRBV27|14|NA
TGTGCCAGCAGTTTATCGTCCAGGGCTTACGAGCAGTACTTC
CASSLSSRAYEQYF
>many|TRBJ1-1|TRBV27|16|NA
TGTGCCAGCAGTCTTAAACGGACGGGGCCGAACACTGAAGCTTTCTTT
CASSLKRTGPNTEAFF
>few|TRBJ1-5|TRBV27|14|NA
TGTGCCAGCAGTTTGGCCGGGGGTGATCAGCCCCAGCATTTT
CASSLAGGDQPQHF
>many|TRBJ2-3|TRBV18|13|NA
TGTGCCAGCTCACCGACTACAGCAGATACGCAGTATTTT
CASSPTTADTQYF
>NA|TRBJ2-3|TRBV30|12|NA
TGTGCCTGGAGTGTGACCTGGTCGGCGCAGTATTTT
CAWSVTWSAQYF
>NA|TRBJ1-2|TRBV6-1|15|TRBD1
TGTGCCAGCAGTGAAGACCAGGGGGTAGGCTATGGCTACACCTTC
CASSEDQGVGYGYTF
>NA|TRBJ1-3|TRBV19|15|NA
TGTGCCAGTACCCTCGTCCTGAGCTCTGGAAACACCATATATTTT
CASTLVLSSGNTIYF
>few|TRBJ2-7|TRBV5-8|15|TRBD1
TGTGCCAGCAGCTTTGGGGGACAGGTCTCCTACGAGCAGTACTTC
CASSFGGQVSYEQYF
>many|TRBJ2-5|TRBV30|14|NA
TGTGCCTGGAGTCCCCGACCTGGCAGCCAGACCCAGTACTTC
CAWSPRPGSQTQYF
>many|TRBJ2-5|TRBV11-2|15|TRBD1
TGTGCCAGCAGCTTAGCCAGGGGGCGCATGGAGACCCAGTACTTC
CASSLARGRMETQYF
>few|TRBJ2-3|TRBV20-1|17|TRBD2
TGCAGTGCTAGAGGGACTAGCGGGAGGGCCTACACAGATACGCAGTATTTT
CSARGTSGRAYTDTQYF
>many|TRBJ2-1|TRBV20-1|12|TRBD2
TGCAGTGCACAGCGGGGCCACAATGAGCAGTTCTTC
CSAQRGHNEQFF
>few|TRBJ1-1|TRBV7-2|14|NA
TGTGCCAGCAGCTCAATGGGGGGGGCCTCTGAAGCTTTCTTT
CASSSMGGASEAFF
>NA|TRBJ2-3|TRBV5-1|15|NA
TGCGCCAGCAGCCCCCTCGCGGGCCTCACAGATACGCAGTATTTT
CASSPLAGLTDTQYF
>many|TRBJ2-7|TRBV27|15|NA
TGTGCCAGCAGTTTATTTAAAGGGGGGGTCTACGAGCAGTACTTC
CASSLFKGGVYEQYF
>many|TRBJ1-5|TRBV20-1|15|TRBD1
TGCAGTGCTAGGCCGAGGACAGGGGGCGGACAGCCCCAGCATTTT
CSARPRTGGGQPQHF
>NA|TRBJ2-1|TRBV29-1|13|NA
TGCAGCGTCGGAGAGTCCAGTTACAATGAGCAGTTCTTC
CSVGESSYNEQFF
>NA|TRBJ2-2|TRBV7-3|16|NA
TGTGCCAGCAGCTCGCAGGGGAGCTCGAACACCGGGGAGCTGTTTTTT
CASSSQGSSNTGELFF
>many|TRBJ1-5|TRBV7-8|13|NA
TGTGCCAGCAGCTTATACGGTGGCCAGCCCCAGCATTTT
CASSLYGGQPQHF
>few|TRBJ1-1|TRBV30|18|TRBD1
TGTGCCTGGAGTACTGGGGGCAGGGGGCTGATAATGAACACTGAAGCTTTCTTT
CAWSTGGRGLIMNTEAFF
>NA|TRBJ2-3|TRBV5-1|13|NA
TGCGCCAGCAGCGAGGGTCTCGGGGCTACGCAGTATTTT
CASSEGLGATQYF
>many|TRBJ2-3|TRBV30|15|NA
TGTGCCTGGAGTGTCTACGGCCGGGTCACAGATACGCAGTATTTT
CAWSVYGRVTDTQYF
>many|TRBJ2-3|TRBV3-1|15|NA
TGTGCCAGCAGCCAGGTTTTGGCTAGCACAGATACGCAGTATTTT
CASSQVLASTDTQYF
>few|TRBJ2-7|TRBV9|15|TRBD1
TGTGCCAGCAGCGTAGGTTACAGGGGGAACAACGAGCAGTACTTC
CASSVGYRGNNEQYF
>NA|TRBJ1-2|TRBV30|14|NA
TGTGCCTGGAGTGTCCAGGGCATCGGGTATGGCTACACCTTC
CAWSVQGIGYGYTF
>NA|TRBJ1-4|TRBV5-1|13|NA
TGCGCCAGCAGTGAGGCACTTAATGAAAAACTGTTTTTT
CASSEALNEKLFF
>many|TRBJ1-2|TRBV28|14|NA
TGTGCCAGCAGCGCAGGGCTAGCTAACTATGGCTACACCTTC
CASSAGLANYGYTF
>many|TRBJ2-7|TRBV12-5|15|NA
TGTGCTAGAGAGACCTGGACTTCTGAATCCTACGAGCAGTACTTC
CARETWTSESYEQYF
>many|TRBJ2-7|TRBV7-2|16|TRBD1
TGTGCCAGCAGCGTCAGACAGGGCCAAGTCTCCTACGAGCAGTACTTC
CASSVRQGQVSYEQYF
>many|TRBJ2-5|TRBV6-1|15|NA
TGTGCCAGCAGACCCGGGACAACCCCCAGGGGGACCCAGTACTTC
CASRPGTTPRGTQYF
>few|TRBJ2-1|TRBV5-1|14|NA
TGCGCCAGCAGCCCCCAGGGGGGTCTCAATGAGCAGTTCTTC
CASSPQGGLNEQFF
>many|TRBJ1-5|TRBV12-3/TRBV12-4|14|NA
TGTGCCAGCAGTTTAGAGGGGGGCAATCAGCCCCAGCATTTT
CASSLEGGNQPQHF
>many|TRBJ1-2|TRBV28|15|TRBD1
TGTGCCAGCAGTTCCTTCGGGACAGGATCGGGAGGCTACACCTTC
CASSSFGTGSGGYTF
>many|TRBJ2-3|TRBV29-1|15|NA
TGCAGCGTTGAAGACTGGACGGCAAGCACAGATACGCAGTATTTT
CSVEDWTASTDTQYF
>NA|TRBJ2-7|TRBV10-3|15|NA
TGTGCCATCAGTGAGGGGAGGGGGGTCTCCTACGAGCAGTACTTC
CAISEGRGVSYEQYF
>few|TRBJ2-1|TRBV10-3|12|NA
TGTGCCATCAGTGTGGGGGATGGTGAGCAGTTCTTC
CAISVGDGEQFF
>NA|TRBJ1-2|TRBV5-6|19|TRBD1
TGTGCCAGCAGCTCGGAGGAACCCCGGACAGGGGAGGGAGGCTATGGCTACACCTTC
CASSSEEPRTGEGGYGYTF